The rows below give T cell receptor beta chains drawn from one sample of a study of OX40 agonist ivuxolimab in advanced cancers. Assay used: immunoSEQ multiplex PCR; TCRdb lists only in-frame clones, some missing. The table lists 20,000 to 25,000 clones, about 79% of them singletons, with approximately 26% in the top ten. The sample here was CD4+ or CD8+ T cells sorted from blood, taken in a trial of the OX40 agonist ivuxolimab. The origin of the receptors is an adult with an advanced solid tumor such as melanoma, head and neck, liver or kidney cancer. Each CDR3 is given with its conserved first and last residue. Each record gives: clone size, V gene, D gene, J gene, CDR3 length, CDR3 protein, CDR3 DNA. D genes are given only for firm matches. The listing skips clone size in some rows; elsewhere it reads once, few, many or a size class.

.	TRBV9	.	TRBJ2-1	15	CASSPTHFRGNEQFF	TGTGCCAGCAGCCCCACCCACTTCAGGGGAAATGAGCAGTTCTTC
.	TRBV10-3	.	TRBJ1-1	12	CAMSRGSTEAFF	TGTGCCATGTCTAGGGGGAGCACTGAAGCTTTCTTT
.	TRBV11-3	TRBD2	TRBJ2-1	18	CASSLDVTSGQPYNEQFF	TGTGCCAGCAGCTTAGATGTAACTAGCGGGCAACCTTACAATGAGCAGTTCTTC
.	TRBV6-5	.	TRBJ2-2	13	CASSYSNTGELFF	TGTGCCAGCAGTTACTCGAATACCGGGGAGCTGTTTTTT
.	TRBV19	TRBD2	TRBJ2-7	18	CASRKTGTSGRTRYEQYF	TGTGCCAGTAGAAAAACCGGGACTAGCGGGAGGACCCGCTACGAGCAGTACTTC
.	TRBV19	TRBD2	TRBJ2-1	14	CASSSGLANNEQFF	TGTGCCAGTAGTTCGGGACTAGCCAACAATGAGCAGTTCTTC
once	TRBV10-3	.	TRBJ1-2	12	CAISVGLEGYTF	TGTGCCATCAGTGTGGGACTGGAGGGCTACACCTTC
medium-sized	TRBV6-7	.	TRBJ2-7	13	CASRSGITYEQYF	TGTGCCAGCCGTTCGGGGATAACCTACGAGCAGTACTTC
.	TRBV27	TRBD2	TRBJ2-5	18	CASTGQASGRGGQETQYF	TGTGCCAGCACCGGCCAGGCTAGCGGGAGAGGGGGGCAAGAGACCCAGTACTTC
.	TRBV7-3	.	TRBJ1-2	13	CASSLTPWGGYTF	TGTGCCAGCAGCTTAACCCCCTGGGGTGGCTACACCTTC
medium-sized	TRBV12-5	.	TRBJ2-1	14	CASGFQGRANEQFF	TGTGCTAGTGGTTTTCAGGGAAGGGCCAATGAGCAGTTCTTC
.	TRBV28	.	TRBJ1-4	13	CASNPPREGKLFF	TGTGCCAGCAACCCCCCGAGGGAAGGAAAACTGTTTTTT
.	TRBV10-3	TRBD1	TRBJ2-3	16	CAISESPGQGTDTQYF	TGTGCCATCAGTGAGTCCCCGGGACAGGGGACAGATACGCAGTATTTT
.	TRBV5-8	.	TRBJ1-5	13	CASSPPGEGPQHF	TGTGCCAGCAGCCCGCCGGGTGAGGGGCCCCAGCATTTT
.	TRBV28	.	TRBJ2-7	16	CASTDTLIGTAYEQYF	TGTGCCAGCACCGACACCTTAATCGGGACGGCTTACGAGCAGTACTTC
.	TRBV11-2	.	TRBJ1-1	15	CASSPRAALVAEAFF	TGTGCCAGCAGCCCCCGGGCAGCTTTAGTGGCTGAAGCTTTCTTT
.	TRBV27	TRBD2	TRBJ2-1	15	CASSLAGVYHNEQFF	TGTGCCAGCAGTCTGGCGGGAGTTTACCACAATGAGCAGTTCTTC
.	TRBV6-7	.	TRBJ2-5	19	CASSYRTGRERERGETQYF	TGTGCCAGCAGTTACCGGACAGGGAGGGAGCGGGAGAGGGGAGAGACCCAGTACTTC
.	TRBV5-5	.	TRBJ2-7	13	CASSPKSPYEQYF	TGTGCCAGCAGCCCCAAGTCCCCCTACGAGCAGTACTTC
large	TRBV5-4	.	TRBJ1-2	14	CASSLDGSNYGYTF	TGTGCCAGCAGCTTAGACGGATCTAACTATGGCTACACCTTC
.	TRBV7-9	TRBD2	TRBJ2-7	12	CASLAGAHEQYF	TGTGCCAGCTTGGCGGGAGCTCACGAGCAGTACTTC
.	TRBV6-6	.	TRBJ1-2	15	CASRLSTTGNYGYTF	TGTGCCAGCAGACTCAGCACTACTGGCAACTATGGCTACACCTTC
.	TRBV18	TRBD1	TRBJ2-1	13	CASSPPDRNEQFF	TGTGCCAGCTCACCACCGGACAGGAATGAGCAGTTCTTC
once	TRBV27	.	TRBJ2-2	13	CASSLNGCRELFF	TGTGCCAGCAGTTTAAATGGCTGCCGGGAGCTGTTTTTT
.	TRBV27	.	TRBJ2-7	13	CASSLLASYEQYF	TGTGCCAGCAGTTTATTGGCCTCCTACGAGCAGTACTTC
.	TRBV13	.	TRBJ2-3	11	CASSFDDTQYF	TGTGCCAGCAGTTTCGATGATACGCAGTATTTT
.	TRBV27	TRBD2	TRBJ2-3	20	CASSTGLAGPHGWVTDTQYF	TGTGCCAGCAGTACGGGACTAGCGGGACCTCACGGATGGGTCACAGATACGCAGTATTTT
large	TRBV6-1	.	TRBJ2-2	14	CASNMGADTGELFF	TGTGCCAGCAATATGGGAGCCGACACCGGGGAGCTGTTTTTT
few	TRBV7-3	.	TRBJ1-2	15	CASSLEGDANYGYTF	TGTGCCAGCAGCTTAGAGGGGGACGCTAACTATGGCTACACCTTC
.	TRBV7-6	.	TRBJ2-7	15	CASSLGGSKAYEQYF	TGTGCCAGCAGCTTAGGTGGGAGTAAAGCCTACGAGCAGTACTTC
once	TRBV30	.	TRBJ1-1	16	CAWFELPGLPNTEAFF	TGTGCCTGGTTTGAACTTCCGGGACTCCCGAACACTGAAGCTTTCTTT
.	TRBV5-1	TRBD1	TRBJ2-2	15	CASRLTGKTTGELFF	TGCGCCAGCAGGTTGACAGGGAAGACCACCGGGGAGCTGTTTTTT
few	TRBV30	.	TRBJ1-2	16	CAWSGWTDLSNYGYTF	TGTGCCTGGAGTGGTTGGACGGACCTCAGTAACTATGGCTACACCTTC
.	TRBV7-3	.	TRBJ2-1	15	CASSLDGAPVNEQFF	TGTGCCAGCAGCTTAGATGGGGCCCCGGTCAATGAGCAGTTCTTC
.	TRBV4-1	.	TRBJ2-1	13	CASSQPDSNEQFF	TGCGCCAGCAGCCAACCCGACAGCAATGAGCAGTTCTTC
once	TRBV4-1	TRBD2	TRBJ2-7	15	CASSQAPSGSYEQYF	TGCGCCAGCAGCCAAGCCCCTAGCGGGAGCTACGAGCAGTACTTC